The 19 T cell receptor beta chains given below trace back to one sample, sequenced in a study of shared clonotypes between healthy human individuals. CD45RO-negative CD8 cells positively selected for CCR7 made up the naive population, which excluded terminally differentiated effector memory CD45RA+ cells. The data were produced by immunoSEQ multiplex PCR, yet TCRdb's version contains in-frame clones alone and is incomplete. The data contain about 2 million clones, about 95% of them singletons. Sequencing was done on a sample of naive CD8+ T cells sorted from blood. Receptors originate from a man aged 18 to 35 in good health.

On this clone: The same CDR3 also results from other DNA sequences found in this sample. V and J are TRBV19 and TRBJ2-7; a weak D match, TRBD2 (6 bases). This CDR3 is 13 amino acids long. Germline lookup yields CDR1 LNHDA and CDR2 SQIVND (reference sequence). Between the trimmed V and J ends, which lost 3 bases and 2 bases, there was a span of 8 bases. CDR3 DNA sequence: TGTGCCAGTAGTATGGGGGGTCCCTACGAGCAGTACTTC. The encoded protein is CASSMGGPYEQYF.

CDR3 sequence: CASSVSGGNTDTQYF. As DNA, the CDR3 is TGCGCCAGCAGTGTTAGCGGGGGGAACACAGATACGCAGTATTTT. The chain has TRBV10-2 and TRBJ2-3, with 10 nucleotides matching TRBD2. After removal of 4 bases from V and 2 bases from J, the junction contained 3 bases not matched to a gene. Germline V gene data show CDR1 as WSHSY and CDR2 as SAAADI. This CDR3 has 15 residues.

The V gene is TRBV15, the J gene TRBJ1-1; TRBD1 might be the D (5 bases). The CDR3 covers 13 residues. Germline-derived CDR1 and CDR2 are LNHNV and YYDKDF (reference sequence). The germline V and J ends were trimmed by 5 bases and 8 bases, with 15 bases remaining between them. CDR3 region: CATSEQGEKEAFF. CDR3 DNA: TGTGCCACCAGCGAGCAGGGCGAAAAAGAAGCTTTCTTT. Full variable domain (remainder filled in from reference TRBV15 and TRBJ1-1): DAMVIQNPRYQVTQFGKPVTLSCSQTLNHNVMYWYQQKSSQAPKLLFHYYDKDFNNEADTPDNFQSRRPNTSFCFLDIRSPGLGDTAMYLCATSEQGEKEAFFGQGTRLTVV.

The chain links TRBV15 to TRBJ2-5, with 7 bases that match TRBD2. The V gene's germline CDR1 is LNHNV and CDR2 YYDKDF (reference sequence). CDR3 length: 14 amino acids. After removal of 1 base from V and 5 bases from J, the junction contained 4 bases not matched to a gene. CDR3 region: CATSRGEGLETQYF. In nucleotides, the CDR3 is TGTGCCACCAGCAGAGGGGAGGGGCTGGAGACCCAGTACTTC. Full variable domain (rest looked up from reference TRBV15 and TRBJ2-5): DAMVIQNPRYQVTQFGKPVTLSCSQTLNHNVMYWYQQKSSQAPKLLFHYYDKDFNNEADTPDNFQSRRPNTSFCFLDIRSPGLGDTAMYLCATSRGEGLETQYFGPGTRLLVL.

With respect to this clone: The identical CDR3 is also encoded by other nucleotide sequences in the sample. V usage is TRBV28 and J usage is TRBJ1-1; D is unresolved. Germline-derived CDR1 and CDR2 are MDHEN and SYDVKM. The CDR3 consists of 13 residues. Trimming shortened V by 3 bases and J by 1 base, and 6 bases separated the two germline ends. CDR3 in amino acids: CASSFRPNTEAFF. CDR3 in DNA: TGTGCCAGCAGTTTCCGGCCGAACACTGAAGCTTTCTTT.

The chain is built from TRBV7-9 and TRBJ2-7, with 7 bases fitting TRBD1. The V gene end was trimmed by 1 base and the J gene end by 12 bases; junction bases not matched to a gene: 9. Per the germline V gene, CDR1 is SEHNR and CDR2 is FQNEAQ (reference sequence). The CDR3 extends over 13 amino acids. CDR3 DNA: TGTGCCAGCAGCTTAGGGGACAGTCTCCCTCCGTACTTC. Protein product: CASSLGDSLPPYF.

V usage is TRBV11-2 and J usage is TRBJ2-3, with D tentatively TRBD2 (5 bases). The V end lost 5 bases, the J end lost 5 bases, and 14 bases lay between the germline ends. The length of the CDR3 is 14 residues. Germline CDR1 SGHAT, CDR2 FQNNGV. The CDR3 DNA is TGTGCCAGCAGCCGCCGGGCTAGCCTAGATACGCAGTATTTT. Encoded protein: CASSRRASLDTQYF.

The rearrangement uses TRBV29-1 and TRBJ2-1; 9 bases agree with TRBD1. The CDR3 runs to 13 residues. Germline trimming cut 3 bases from V and 8 bases from J; bases unmatched to any gene: 5. The V gene's germline CDR1 is SQVTM and CDR2 ANQGSEA. The CDR3 is CSVDKGQGYEQFF. CDR3 in DNA: TGCAGCGTTGACAAGGGACAGGGCTATGAGCAGTTCTTC.

This sequence joins TRBV6-1 and TRBJ1-4; D is unclear. CDR1 and CDR2 from the germline V gene are MNHNS and SASEGT. The CDR3 covers 16 residues. The V and J ends lost 0 bases and 7 bases respectively, with 15 bases between them. The CDR3 sequence: CASSEAVGHTGEKLFF. In DNA form, the CDR3 reads TGTGCCAGCAGTGAAGCGGTCGGGCACACGGGTGAAAAACTGTTTTTT.

The chain joins TRBV10-3 to TRBJ2-1, with 7 nucleotides matching TRBD1. Germline V gene data show CDR1 as ENHRY and CDR2 as SYGVKD. With 3 bases clipped from V and 7 bases from J, the junction kept 3 bases outside the gene matches. CDR3 length: 13 amino acids. CDR3 in amino acids: CAISELTGNEQFF. The CDR3 nucleotides are TGTGCCATCAGTGAACTGACAGGGAATGAGCAGTTCTTC.

V and J are TRBV4-3 and TRBJ2-2; D not resolved. The CDR3 is 18 amino acids. V was clipped by 3 bases and J by 0 bases, with 17 bases between them. Germline lookup yields CDR1 LGHNA and CDR2 YSLEER. CDR3 loop: CASSQMGPPASNTGELFF. For the CDR3, the DNA is TGCGCCAGCAGCCAGATGGGCCCCCCCGCTTCGAACACCGGGGAGCTGTTTTTT.

This clone showed up just once. The CDR3 DNA reads as TGTGCCAGCGGCGAGAGGGGTGACGAGCAGTACTTC. Translating it yields CASGERGDEQYF. The rearrangement uses TRBV7-9 and TRBJ2-7; D may correspond to TRBD1 or TRBD2 (5 bases each). From germline, CDR1 is SEHNR and CDR2 FQNEAQ (reference sequence). V gave up 8 bases and J gave up 5 bases, with 13 bases separating them. The CDR3 has 12 amino acids.

The chain joins TRBV28 to TRBJ1-2; TRBD1 might be the D (5 bases). V shed 4 bases and J shed 6 bases, with 24 bases lying between them. The CDR3 runs 17 residues. CDR1 MDHEN and CDR2 SYDVKM come from the germline V gene. The CDR3 DNA follows: TGTGCCAGCAGTTCCCTCCCGACCCTACAGGTTCATAATGGCTACACCTTC. Residues: CASSSLPTLQVHNGYTF.

The chain has TRBV30 and TRBJ2-3, with no clear D. V was pared by 0 bases and J by 9 bases, with 10 bases between. The CDR3 totals 12 residues. Per germline, CDR1 GTSNPN and CDR2 SVGIG (reference sequence). As DNA, the CDR3 is TGTGCCTGGAGTGTTACGGCCCCGACGCAGTATTTT. It specifies CAWSVTAPTQYF.

V is TRBV27 and J is TRBJ2-7; no reliable D call. The CDR3 extends over 15 amino acids. V gave up 6 bases and J gave up 4 bases, with 19 bases separating them. In germline, CDR1 is MNHEY, CDR2 SMNVEV (reference sequence). The CDR3 here is CASRAPGMVVYEQYF. The CDR3 DNA follows: TGTGCCAGCAGGGCCCCTGGGATGGTGGTTTACGAGCAGTACTTC.

The chain joins TRBV4-3 to TRBJ1-2; 7 bases map to TRBD1. Germline lookup yields CDR1 LGHNA and CDR2 YSLEER. After removal of 4 bases from V and 1 base from J, the junction contained 12 bases not matched to a gene. The CDR3 covers 17 residues. In DNA, the CDR3 is TGCGCCAGCAGCCCAGACCAGGCGACAGGGTTTAACTATGGCTACACCTTC. The encoded protein is CASSPDQATGFNYGYTF.

The chain carries TRBV4-3 and TRBJ2-3, with 7 bases fitting TRBD1. The CDR3 has 18 residues. The trim removed 2 bases at V and 2 bases at J, leaving 13 bases unmatched. Germline values: CDR1 LGHNA, CDR2 YSLEER. The DNA of the CDR3 is TGCGCCAGCAGCCAATCACTCCTACAGGGGACCAACACAGATACGCAGTATTTT. Amino acid sequence: CASSQSLLQGTNTDTQYF.

The V gene is TRBV14, the J gene TRBJ2-2; D gene unclear. This CDR3 has 13 residues. V lost 4 bases and J 7 bases, leaving 10 bases between the germline ends. From germline, CDR1 is SGHDN and CDR2 FVKESK. DNA for the CDR3: TGTGCCAGCAGCCCGGCCCCCGGCGGGGAGCTGTTTTTT. This encodes CASSPAPGGELFF.

This clone was recorded once. The V call is TRBV27, the J call TRBJ2-1; 13 nucleotides match TRBD2. The CDR3 sequence is 17 residues long. Germline loops: CDR1 MNHEY, CDR2 SMNVEV (reference sequence). J gave up 4 bases and V 4 bases, and 7 bases lay outside the gene matches. DNA of the CDR3: TGTGCCAGCAGTTCCGGGACTAGCGGGGTAGGTTACAATGAGCAGTTCTTC. Residues: CASSSGTSGVGYNEQFF.